The entry that follows covers one TCR beta chain sequence. Antigen unknown. These data originate in a study of vaccination effects on CD4 cells after COVID-19. TCRdb's copy holds only in-frame clones and misses some; the assay was immunoSEQ multiplex PCR. The table lists 12,000 or so clones, about 72% of them singletons. The CDR3 is 14 amino acids. V shed 5 bases and J shed 0 bases, with 11 bases lying between them. In germline, CDR1 is SGHTS, CDR2 YDEGEE. Pools of viral peptides were used by the ViraFEST assay to expand antigen-specific CD4+ T cells ahead of sequencing. Following an approximately ten-day culture, CD4+ T cells were purified. As their vaccination, participants received two doses of either BNT162b2 or mRNA-1273. Half the medium was replaced with IL-2 medium on days 3 and 7.

The sequencing here drew on CD4+ T cells from PBMCs cultured with SARS-CoV-2 spike peptides, taken after COVID-19 vaccination. The chain has TRBV5-8 and TRBJ2-5; D not resolved. The TCR originated in a human donor who received a COVID-19 vaccine. CDR3 coding DNA: TGTGCCAGCAGTTTTGAACCGTACCAAGAGACCCAGTACTTC. Encoded protein: CASSFEPYQETQYF.